This TCR beta chain was captured in a study of siplizumab effects on memory and regulatory T cells. Where a few donor pairs were concerned, the unstimulated naive, memory, effector memory and TEMRA subsets underwent sequencing. Here immunoSEQ multiplex PCR was the method, and the copy in TCRdb shows in-frame clones only, minus some. The sample holds about 27,000 clones; roughly 82% are singletons and the top ten take about 25%. CDR3 length: 14 amino acids. V lost 3 bases, J lost 9 bases, and 4 bases stayed unmatched. Germline V gene data show CDR1 as SEHNR and CDR2 as FQNEAQ (reference sequence). A note on this clone: Its antigen is undetermined.

Study results and limitations: The diversity of naive T cells seemed greater than that of memory cells, and their alloresponse contribution seemed major.

The TCR sequence derives from a human donor in good health. V usage is TRBV7-9 and J usage is TRBJ2-7; 14 bases are shared with TRBD2. Sample: memory CD4+ T cells sorted from blood. The chain's CDR3 is CASSLGLAGVVQYF. The CDR3 region has the DNA TGTGCCAGCAGCTTGGGACTAGCGGGAGTTGTGCAGTACTTC.